This T cell receptor (beta chain) came from a study of Ad26.COV2.S vaccination and SARS-CoV-2 variants (dated by TCRdb to the early 2020s). A note on the overall study: Vaccine-arm donors came from COV1001, a multicentre, randomized, double-blind, placebo-controlled phase I-IIa trial of Ad26.COV2.S in healthy adults. Ad26.COV2.S was administered intramuscularly at a dose of 5x10^10 or 1x10^11 viral particles, either as one shot or as two shots given 56 days apart. TCRbeta repertoire sequencing was used to assess the specificity and breadth of SARS-CoV-2-reactive T cell receptors after Ad26.COV2.S vaccination. The TCR-sequenced set comprised approximately 30 samples: approximately 20 Ad26.COV2.S vaccine recipients, 5 placebo recipients and 8 SARS-CoV-2 convalescent individuals. Trial participants were randomized into five groups of five, in which low-dose or high-dose Ad26.COV2.S was given once or twice, or placebo was given on both occasions. Throughout the experiments and outcome assessment, investigators stayed blinded to trial group allocation. General conclusions and limits of the study: After vaccination, substantial breadth of spike-specific CD8+ and CD4+ T cell responses was reported. Compared with placebo recipients, Ad26.COV2.S recipients showed higher spike-specific TCR breadth (P = 0.0014). Non-spike TCR breadth was comparable between vaccine and placebo recipients, consistent with the vaccine containing only spike. It was noted by the authors that total T cell responses may have been underestimated by the TCR breadth and depth analyses. Comparing responses between vaccine doses or regimens was not something the study was powered to do.

The treatment or condition label of this sample denotes: 19 received Ad26.COV2.S at low or high dose, single or two shots; about 5 received placebo; per-sample allocation not given. For vaccine and placebo recipients, the sequenced repertoires came from samples collected on day 63 after the first injection. Cohort 1b enrolled around 23 adults aged 18-55 years at a single site in Boston, USA, between 29 July and 7 August 2020. As a vaccine, Ad26.COV2.S was a replication-incompetent adenovirus type 26 vector that expressed a prefusion-stabilized SARS-CoV-2 spike protein derived from the original Wuhan strain. The immunoSEQ Assay was the method used to sequence TCRbeta CDR3 regions. After extraction, genomic DNA underwent amplification by bias-controlled multiplex PCR, followed by high-throughput sequencing. In the original analysis: To quantify the absolute abundance of every unique TCRbeta CDR3 region, sequences were collapsed and filtered. T cell fraction was estimated by normalizing TCRbeta template counts to usable DNA, with usable DNA measured through amplification of reference genes found in all nucleated cells. Repertoire TCRs were annotated as SARS-CoV-2-specific when V gene, CDR3 amino acid sequence and J gene were exactly matched to a known reactive TCR set. The reference SARS-CoV-2 TCR set was obtained from MIRA and was filtered for enrichment in COVID-19-positive ImmuneCODE repertoires, whereby public or cross-reactive TCRs were removed. Using the MIRA antigens, annotated TCRs were further analysed by specific ORF or by position within an ORF. Breadth was defined as annotated unique rearrangements over total unique productive rearrangements; depth was the summed frequency of those rearrangements. Two-sided Wilcoxon rank-sum tests were applied when comparing TCR breadth between groups. TCRdb took over this immuneACCESS table, retaining in-frame rearrangements with V and J assigned. Such tables are incomplete; in checked studies, under half of the missing clones stem from an unresolved V gene, and the remainder is unexplained. That table is the source of V, J and clone size, and D and trimming were worked out from the DNA. Present in this sample are about 680,000 clones, 89% of which were seen just once. Around 1.4% of the sample goes to the ten largest clones.

CDR1 and CDR2 are read off the germline V gene as KGHSH and LQKENI. V sheds 2 bases and J sheds 8 bases, leaving 12 bases between their ends. CDR3 length: 14 amino acids, cysteine to phenylalanine. The CDR3 DNA has 42 bases and is translated from base 1. In the case of this clone: The clone's antigen remains unknown. The input lacks base qualities; no much larger clone sits a single base away.

The TCR originated in a person aged 18-65 years who received the Ad26.COV2.S COVID-19 vaccine or a placebo. The rearrangement joined TRBV18 to TRBJ1-4; the D gene cannot be named for sure. The sample was peripheral blood, taken in a trial of Ad26.COV2.S vaccine versus placebo. The CDR3 region reads CASSPMGFGEKLFF. The DNA reads TGTGCCAGCTCACCAATGGGGTTCGGCGAAAAACTGTTTTTT.